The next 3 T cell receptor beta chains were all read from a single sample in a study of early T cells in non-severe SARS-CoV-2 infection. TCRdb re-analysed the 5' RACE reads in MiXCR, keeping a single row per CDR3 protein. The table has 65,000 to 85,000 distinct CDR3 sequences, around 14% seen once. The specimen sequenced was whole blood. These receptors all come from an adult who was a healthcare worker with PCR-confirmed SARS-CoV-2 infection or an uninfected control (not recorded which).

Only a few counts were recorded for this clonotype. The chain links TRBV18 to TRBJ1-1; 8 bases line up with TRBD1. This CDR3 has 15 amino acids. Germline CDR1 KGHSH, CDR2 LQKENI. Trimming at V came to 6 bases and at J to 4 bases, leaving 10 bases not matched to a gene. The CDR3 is CASSIRQGSGTEAFF. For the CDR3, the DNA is TGTGCCAGCTCTATCCGACAGGGGTCGGGCACTGAAGCTTTCTTT.

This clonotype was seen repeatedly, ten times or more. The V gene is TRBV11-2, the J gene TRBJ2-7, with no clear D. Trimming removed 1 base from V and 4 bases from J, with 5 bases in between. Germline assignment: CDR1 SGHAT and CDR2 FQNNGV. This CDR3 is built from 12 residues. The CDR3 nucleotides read TGTGCCAGCAGCTTAGTAGAGTACGAGCAGTACTTC. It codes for CASSLVEYEQYF.

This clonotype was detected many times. CDR3 region: CASSLRREGREQYF. In nucleotides, the CDR3 is TGTGCCAGCAGCCTTAGGCGGGAGGGCCGCGAGCAGTACTTC. This chain links TRBV3-1 with TRBJ2-7; 9 positions match TRBD2. The CDR3 spans 14 residues. Germline V gives CDR1 LGHDT, CDR2 YNNKEL (reference sequence). V dropped 4 bases and J dropped 6; count of bases not matched to a gene: 7.